Given below is one T cell receptor (beta chain) in context. What it binds is not known. Trimming cost V 0 bases and J 0 bases, with 9 bases left between them. CDR1 SGHNT and CDR2 YYREEE come from the germline V gene (reference sequence). This CDR3 has 15 residues. This record comes from a study of cytomegalovirus exposure and HLA in healthy donors. With 60 Vbeta and 13 Jbeta primers, the PCR was carried out. TCRdb's table, derived via immunoSEQ multiplex PCR, lists solely in-frame clones and lacks some. The table lists approximately 200,000 clones, 79% of them singletons. Overall study results and limits: The study reported that TCR beta sequences accurately predicted HLA-A and HLA-B alleles in most subjects.

Sequencing used PBMCs. The V and J genes are TRBV5-4 and TRBJ1-1; possibly TRBD1 for D (6 bases). The receptor's source is a girl under 18 in good health and CMV-seropositive. The CDR3 region has the DNA TGTGCCAGCAGCTTGGAGACAGGAATGAACACTGAAGCTTTCTTT. Amino acids: CASSLETGMNTEAFF.